The source of this TCR beta chain is a study of identical twins. The J segment lost 2 bases and the V segment lost 2 bases, leaving 3 bases of the junction unmatched. The CDR3 has 15 amino acids. The authors used template switching to add a universal primer site and gave cDNA unique molecular identifiers. MiXCR, applied by TCRdb to the 5' RACE reads, yields one record per CDR3 protein. The sample holds under 350,000 distinct CDR3 sequences, 8% to 9.5% seen once. This same sample was also part of a study on yellow fever vaccine responses in identical twins.

The sequenced sample consisted of CD8+ T cells sorted from blood. The chain couples TRBV12-3 or TRBV12-4 to TRBJ2-1, with 7 bases identical to TRBD1. This clonotype originated in a woman between 18 and 29 years old in good health. DNA for the CDR3: TGTGCCAGCAGTTTACCAGGGACAGCCTACAATGAGCAGTTCTTC. It encodes CASSLPGTAYNEQFF.